The 17 T cell receptor beta chains listed next were all sequenced from one sample in a study of T cell changes during pregnancy in multiple sclerosis. Data came from immunoSEQ multiplex PCR; TCRdb stores just in-frame clones and leaves some out. This table holds tens of thousands of clones, roughly nine tenths found once. The starting material was CD4+ T cells from peripheral blood mononuclear cells, obtained after pregnancy. The receptors were sampled from a female donor with multiple sclerosis, enrolled in a pregnancy study.

The DNA for the CDR3 is TGTGCCAGCAGCCAACTACAGGGACCGAACACTGAAGCTTTCTTT. Protein sequence: CASSQLQGPNTEAFF. The chain links TRBV16 to TRBJ1-1, with D perhaps TRBD1 (6 bases). This CDR3 region has 15 residues. With 2 bases removed from V and 1 base from J, the gap between germline ends came to 11 bases. Germline V gives CDR1 KGHSY, CDR2 FQNENV.

The CDR3 DNA follows: TGTGCCAGCAGCTTAGGGGGGACAGTCCTTAACTATGGCTACACCTTC. This gives the protein CASSLGGTVLNYGYTF. The V and J genes are TRBV7-8 and TRBJ1-2, with TRBD1 matching 7 bases. This CDR3 region has 16 residues. Germline V gives CDR1 SGHVS, CDR2 FQNEAQ. Losses at the gene ends were 1 base for V and 1 base for J; bases not matched to a gene: 6.

CDR3 region: CASSLGEGKAGGRYNEQFF. The CDR3 nucleotides are TGTGCCAGCAGCTTAGGCGAAGGAAAAGCGGGGGGGCGTTACAATGAGCAGTTCTTC. The chain combines TRBV11-3 with TRBJ2-1, with 10 positions matching TRBD2. The germline CDR1 and CDR2 sequences are SGHNT and YENEEA. CDR3 length: 19 amino acids. V was clipped by 1 base and J by 4 bases; unmatched bases: 13.

The V call is TRBV5-1, the J call TRBJ2-2; D not certain. The V end lost 2 bases, the J end lost 3 bases, and 11 bases lay between the germline ends. The CDR3 sequence is 15 residues long. CDR1 and CDR2 (germline): SGHRS, YFSETQ. CDR3 DNA: TGCGCCAGCAGCTTAGTCCGTACAGACACCGGGGAGCTGTTTTTT. Translation gives CASSLVRTDTGELFF.

This CDR3 is CASSPGTGSTDTQYF. The CDR3 DNA follows: TGTGCCAGCTCACCAGGGACAGGGAGCACAGATACGCAGTATTTT. The chain employs TRBV18 and TRBJ2-3, with 9 bases lining up with TRBD1. With 2 bases clipped from V and 0 bases from J, the junction kept 0 bases outside the gene matches. The CDR3 extends over 15 amino acids. The germline V gene has CDR1 KGHSH and CDR2 LQKENI.

The chain has TRBV11-2 and TRBJ2-3, with D possibly being TRBD1 (5 bases). Per germline, CDR1 SGHAT and CDR2 FQNNGV. The germline V and J ends were trimmed by 1 base and 4 bases, with 18 bases remaining between them. The CDR3 has 17 residues. The chain's CDR3 is CASSLAYRSPGADTQYF. The CDR3 DNA reads TGTGCCAGCAGCTTAGCCTACAGGAGTCCTGGAGCAGATACGCAGTATTTT. Drawing the rest from reference TRBV11-2 and TRBJ2-3, the complete variable domain is EAGVAQSPRYKIIEKRQSVAFWCNPISGHATLYWYQQILGQGPKLLIQFQNNGVVDDSQLPKDRFSAERLKGVDSTLKIQPAKLEDSAVYLCASSLAYRSPGADTQYFGPGTRLTVL.

The rearrangement uses TRBV10-3 and TRBJ1-2; D call uncertain. Germline V gives CDR1 ENHRY, CDR2 SYGVKD. Trimming removed 6 bases from V and 2 bases from J, with 10 bases in between. This CDR3 is 13 amino acids long. Here the CDR3 DNA reads TGTGCCATCAGCGAACGACACAACTATGGCTACACCTTC. This sequence encodes CAISERHNYGYTF.

This chain joins TRBV7-2 and TRBJ1-2, with 7 positions matching TRBD1. The CDR3 length is 15 residues. The germline gives CDR1 SGHTA, CDR2 FQGNSA. The V gene end was trimmed by 2 bases and the J gene end by 7 bases; junction bases not matched to a gene: 10. Written as DNA, the CDR3 is TGTGCCAGCAGCTTATTACAGGGGCCCAGGAGTGGCTACACCTTC. The encoded protein is CASSLLQGPRSGYTF.

V and J are TRBV5-4 and TRBJ2-2, with 15 bases fitting TRBD2. After removal of 4 bases from V and 7 bases from J, the junction contained 5 bases not matched to a gene. The CDR3 consists of 16 residues. Germline values: CDR1 SGHNT, CDR2 YYREEE (reference sequence). The CDR3 nucleotides are TGTGCCAGCAGCACCGGACTAGCGGGAGGGGTCGGGGAGCTGTTTTTT. This sequence encodes CASSTGLAGGVGELFF.

J is TRBJ2-7 and V is TRBV7-2, with D possibly being TRBD1 (6 bases). V was trimmed by 3 bases and J by 3 bases, leaving 12 bases between them. This CDR3 region has 14 residues. Germline CDR1 is SGHTA and CDR2 is FQGNSA. CDR3 sequence (DNA): TGTGCCAGCAGCTTCGATCGCAGGGGCTACGAGCAGTACTTC. Its translation: CASSFDRRGYEQYF.

CDR3 protein: CASSQGPLIQGMYGYTF. The CDR3 DNA is TGTGCCAGCAGCCAAGGCCCTCTAATACAGGGAATGTATGGCTACACCTTC. The chain couples TRBV14 to TRBJ1-2; maybe TRBD1 (6 bases). Germline-derived CDR1 and CDR2 are SGHDN and FVKESK. The CDR3 consists of 17 residues. Trimming cost V 1 base and J 5 bases, with 20 bases left between them. The variable domain in full, with the rest retrieved from reference TRBV14 and TRBJ1-2, is EAGVTQFPSHSVIEKGQTVTLRCDPISGHDNLYWYRRVMGKEIKFLLHFVKESKQDESGMPNNRFLAERTGGTYSTLKVQPAELEDSGVYFCASSQGPLIQGMYGYTFGSGTRLTVV.

The chain carries TRBV5-1 and TRBJ1-1; D unclear. Between the trimmed V and J ends, which lost 2 bases and 8 bases, there was a span of 13 bases. This CDR3 region has 13 residues. Germline CDR1 SGHRS, CDR2 YFSETQ. The DNA of the CDR3 is TGCGCCAGCAGCTTTGGTCCAGGAGGGGAAGCTTTCTTT. Translated: CASSFGPGGEAFF. Full variable domain (rest looked up from reference TRBV5-1 and TRBJ1-1): KAGVTQTPRYLIKTRGQQVTLSCSPISGHRSVSWYQQTPGQGLQFLFEYFSETQRNKGNFPGRFSGRQFSNSRSEMNVSTLELGDSALYLCASSFGPGGEAFFGQGTRLTVV.

This chain connects TRBV7-8 to TRBJ1-2; 8 bases align to TRBD1. Per germline, CDR1 SGHVS and CDR2 FQNEAQ. The CDR3 extends over 16 amino acids. V was pared by 5 bases and J by 7 bases, with 15 bases of the junction left unmatched. The CDR3 is CASSQNPLGQGRGYTF. The CDR3 DNA sequence: TGTGCCAGCAGCCAGAACCCTTTAGGACAGGGACGTGGCTACACCTTC.

The chain has TRBV5-8 and TRBJ1-1, with D unresolved. CDR3 length equals 11 residues. With 2 bases removed from V and 5 bases from J, the gap between germline ends came to 4 bases. CDR1 and CDR2 from the germline V gene are SGHTS and YDEGEE. In DNA form, the CDR3 reads TGTGCCAGCAGCTTCCGGACTGAAGCTTTCTTT. This gives the protein CASSFRTEAFF.

V is TRBV4-1 and J is TRBJ1-6; weak D call: TRBD1 (5 bases). Trimming stripped 2 bases from V and 13 bases from J, with 27 bases between. The germline V gene encodes CDR1 MGHRA and CDR2 YSYEKL. The CDR3 is 18 amino acids. CDR3 sequence (DNA): TGCGCCAGCAGCCAAACCACCTCGATAGGGCGCGGGGCGGGCCCCCTCCACTTT. This translates into CASSQTTSIGRGAGPLHF.

The CDR3 bases are TGTGCCAGTACGGAGACAGGGAAACACTACGAGCAGTACTTC. Protein sequence: CASTETGKHYEQYF. The rearrangement joins TRBV19 to TRBJ2-7; 7 bases are shared with TRBD1. Trimming removed 7 bases from V and 3 bases from J; junction bases left unmatched: 9. From germline, CDR1 is LNHDA and CDR2 SQIVND (reference sequence). This CDR3 region has 14 residues.

The rearrangement links TRBV5-6 to TRBJ2-3, with no clear D. The CDR3 length is 16 residues. Trimming stripped 1 base from V and 0 bases from J, with 12 bases between. The V gene's germline CDR1 is SGHDT and CDR2 YYEEEE. The CDR3 DNA follows: TGTGCCAGCAGCTTGCCGGCGGCATCTAGCACAGATACGCAGTATTTT. Translated, it gives CASSLPAASSTDTQYF. The full variable domain, rest sourced from reference TRBV5-6 and TRBJ2-3, is DAGVTQSPTHLIKTRGQQVTLRCSPKSGHDTVSWYQQALGQGPQFIFQYYEEEERQRGNFPDRFSGHQFPNYSSELNVNALLLGDSALYLCASSLPAASSTDTQYFGPGTRLTVL.